This T cell receptor (beta chain) was recorded in a study of blood T cell repertoires in COVID-19 (dated by TCRdb to 2018 to 2020). Study-level background: Samples covering the acute and convalescent phases of COVID-19 were provided by collaborators in the United States, Italy and Spain. The dataset comprised deeply sampled blood TCRbeta repertoires from subjects exposed to, actively infected with, or recovered from COVID-19. The sample metadata nearly always contained a de-identified subject ID, COVID-19 status, age in years and sex. Where available, HLA class I and class II types were obtained from metadata supplied by the sample provider rather than from assay-based typing. A freely available public database, intended as a resource for researchers studying the immune response to SARS-CoV-2, is where the repertoires were released. The samples were drawn from the first 160 participants of the ongoing ImmuneRACE study and from some 1,300 subjects provided by 6 global collaborators. The material from the prospective study consisted of cDNA or gDNA derived from T cells, B-cell-depleted T cells, or PBMCs. The paper as a whole reports these results and caveats: How much clinical and demographic metadata was included differed by source and by participant, and the metadata was provided uncurated.

V is cut by 3 bases and J by 7 bases, and the space between the germline ends is 7 bases. Reading from cysteine to phenylalanine, the CDR3 counts 13 amino acids. Only the CDR3 portion is preserved as DNA: 39 bases, with reading frame beginning at the first base. For CDR1 and CDR2, the germline V gene lists SNHLY and FYNNEI. The table lists this clone with a few counts. Its antigen is still unknown. Base qualities are not provided; no much larger clone lies one nucleotide away. TCRbeta CDR3 regions were amplified from genomic DNA by means of the immunoSEQ Assay, a bias-controlled multiplex PCR. The original pipeline was this. The number of nucleated cells in each sample was estimated by amplification of reference gene primers within the assay. Sequence reads were collapsed and filtered to measure the absolute abundance of every unique TCRbeta CDR3 rearrangement. For each sample, productive Simpson clonality was calculated as the square root of Simpson's diversity index across productive rearrangements. As stored in TCRdb, this immuneACCESS dataset retains in-frame rearrangements with V and J assigned. A fraction of the clones does not appear; measured against another copy, unresolved V genes explain less than half of the discrepancy, and the remainder lacks a known reason. V, J and clone size are taken as reported in that table, and D and trimming were inferred from the DNA itself. The sample records some 240,000 clones, around 82% of which are singletons. The ten largest clones represent 5.5% to 8.5% of the sample.

Each collaborating institution followed its own protocols to collect whole blood in K2EDTA tubes. For TCRbeta analysis, collaborators shipped samples as frozen whole blood, isolated PBMCs, or DNA extracted from either of those sample types. This receptor chain uses TRBV2 and TRBJ1-6, with the identity of the D gene unclear. The sample consisted of peripheral blood. This receptor was taken from a woman between 65 and 79 years old with acute or convalescent COVID-19. The DNA reads TGTGCCAGCAGTGACGTAGCGAATTCACCCCTCCACTTT. It translates as CASSDVANSPLHF.